This T cell receptor (beta chain) comes out of a study of T-cell memory formation after mild COVID-19. Study as a whole: Most TCR clusters belonged to a single donor. Study-wide results and limits: The authors left the SARS-CoV-2 specificity of second-wave clones peaking on day 37 unconfirmed. Pre-infection memory held some responding clones, suggesting pre-existing cross-reactive T cells responded. A balance of CD4 and CD8 characterized clones contracting day 15 to 85, whereas later expanders leaned CD4+.

This clonotype was seen repeatedly, ten times or more. Its matching antigen is unknown. Trimming stripped 0 bases from V and 8 bases from J, with 17 bases between. The germline V gene has CDR1 LGHNA and CDR2 YSLEER. This CDR3 comprises 16 residues. TCRdb analysed the 5' RACE reads with MiXCR anew, one entry per CDR3 protein. Altogether approximately 340,000 distinct CDR3 sequences are present, 15% being singletons, with the ten largest covering 20% to 25%. The chain combines TRBV4-3 with TRBJ2-1; TRBD2 is a possible D gene (7 bases). The specimen sequenced was PBMCs or a T cell subset sorted from them (not recorded which). This receptor was identified in a man aged 18 to 30 who had mild COVID-19 (a few samples of this study predate the infection). Cell type and time point are not known. The CDR3 here is CASSQDWGGGGDEQFF. In DNA, the CDR3 is TGCGCCAGCAGCCAAGATTGGGGGGGCGGTGGGGATGAGCAGTTCTTC.